The 3 T cell receptor beta chains given below trace back to one sample, sequenced in a study of molecular identifiers for immune sequencing clone quantification. Each CDR3 protein is one row after TCRdb ran MiXCR on the PCR reads. The sample contains hundreds of thousands of distinct CDR3 sequences, around a fifth of which appear only once. Sequences were obtained from naive CD8+ T cells from blood, with Jurkat cell RNA spiked in. Subset: FACS-sorted CD8+CD4-CCR7+CD45RA+ naive T cells. The receptors come from a human donor in good health. Some libraries in this study had Jurkat cell RNA spiked in.

Note on this clonotype: This clone may be a read error of a much larger clone one base away. The CDR3: CASSLGGPRYMGIPRDTQYF. The CDR3 DNA follows: TGTGCCAGCAGCTTAGGGGGTCCGAGGTATATGGGTATCCCTAGGGATACGCAGTATTTT. The genes are TRBV7-9 and TRBJ2-3; D not certain. The V gene's germline CDR1 is SEHNR and CDR2 FQNEAQ (reference sequence). V was cut by 1 base and J by 6 bases, with 29 bases left in between. The CDR3 extends over 20 amino acids.

J is TRBJ2-3 and V is TRBV4-3; 11 nucleotides line up with TRBD2. Germline assignment: CDR1 LGHNA and CDR2 YSLEER. The CDR3 length is 16 residues. V was pared by 3 bases and J by 4 bases, with 6 bases of the junction left unmatched. The CDR3: CASSQIAGGRADTQYF. The CDR3 DNA reads as TGCGCCAGCAGCCAGATAGCGGGAGGGAGGGCAGATACGCAGTATTTT.

Ten or more counts support this clonotype. CDR3 amino acids: CASSLLLKDEQFF. CDR3 in DNA: TGTGCCAGCAGCTTACTACTGAAAGATGAGCAGTTCTTC. V usage is TRBV7-6 and J usage is TRBJ2-1; D remains ambiguous. From germline, CDR1 is SGHVS and CDR2 FNYEAQ. V was shortened by 2 bases and J by 8 bases, with 10 bases between the two germline ends. The CDR3 length is 13 residues.